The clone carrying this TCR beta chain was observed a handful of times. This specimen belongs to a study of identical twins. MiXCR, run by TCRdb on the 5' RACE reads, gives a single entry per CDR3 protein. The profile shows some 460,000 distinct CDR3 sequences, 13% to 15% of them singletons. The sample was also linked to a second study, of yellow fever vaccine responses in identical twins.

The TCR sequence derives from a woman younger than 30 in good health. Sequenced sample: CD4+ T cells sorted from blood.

The CDR3 DNA follows: TGTGCCAGCAGTTATCAGGGGGGTGGTACGCAGTATTTT. This gives the protein CASSYQGGGTQYF. This chain joins TRBV12-3 or TRBV12-4 and TRBJ2-3; D possibly corresponds to TRBD1 (7 bases). The CDR3 sequence is 13 residues long. V dropped 4 bases and J dropped 8 bases, with 13 bases sitting between them.